The clone carrying this T cell receptor (beta chain) was counted ten times or more. Its antigen is not identified. CDR1 and CDR2 (germline): DFQATT, SNEGSKA (reference sequence). This CDR3 is built from 12 residues. Trimming took off 6 bases at V and 5 bases at J, with 10 bases between the two ends. This record comes from a study of neurological immune-mediated disorders. 5'RACE with 10-nucleotide random UMIs produced the cDNA. TCRdb passed the 5' RACE reads through MiXCR, listing each CDR3 protein once. The sample includes 65,000 to 95,000 distinct CDR3 sequences, 4.5% to 6.5% of them seen just once. Study outcomes and limitations: A possible signature appeared as one related-CDR3 cluster, in which phylogenetic grouping placed the repertoires of 18 of 34 multiple sclerosis patients.

The sequencing input was PBMCs. The rearrangement links TRBV20-1 to TRBJ1-4; D possibly corresponds to TRBD1 (5 bases). This clonotype was obtained from a young woman with multiple sclerosis. As DNA, the CDR3 is TGCAGTGCGCGGTGGGGGAATGAAAAACTGTTTTTT. It encodes CSARWGNEKLFF.